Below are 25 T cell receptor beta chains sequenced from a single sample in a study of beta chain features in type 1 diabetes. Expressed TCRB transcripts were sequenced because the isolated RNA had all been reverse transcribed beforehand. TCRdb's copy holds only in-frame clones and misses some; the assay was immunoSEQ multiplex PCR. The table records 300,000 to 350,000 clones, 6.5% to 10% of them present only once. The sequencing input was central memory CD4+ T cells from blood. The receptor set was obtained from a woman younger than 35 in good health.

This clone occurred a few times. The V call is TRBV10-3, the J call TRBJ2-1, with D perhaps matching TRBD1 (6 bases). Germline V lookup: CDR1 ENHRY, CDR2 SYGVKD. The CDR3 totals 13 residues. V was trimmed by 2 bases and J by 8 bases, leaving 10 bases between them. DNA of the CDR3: TGTGCCATCAGTGAGGGGTACAGGGATGAGCAGTTCTTC. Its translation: CAISEGYRDEQFF.

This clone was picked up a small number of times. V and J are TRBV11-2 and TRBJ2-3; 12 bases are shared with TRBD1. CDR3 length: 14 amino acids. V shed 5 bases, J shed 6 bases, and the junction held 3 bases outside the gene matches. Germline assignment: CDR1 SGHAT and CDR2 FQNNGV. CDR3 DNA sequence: TGTGCCAGCAGCAAGGGACAGGGGGCGGATACGCAGTATTTT. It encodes CASSKGQGADTQYF. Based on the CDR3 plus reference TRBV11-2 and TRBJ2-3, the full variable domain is EAGVAQSPRYKIIEKRQSVAFWCNPISGHATLYWYQQILGQGPKLLIQFQNNGVVDDSQLPKDRFSAERLKGVDSTLKIQPAKLEDSAVYLCASSKGQGADTQYFGPGTRLTVL.

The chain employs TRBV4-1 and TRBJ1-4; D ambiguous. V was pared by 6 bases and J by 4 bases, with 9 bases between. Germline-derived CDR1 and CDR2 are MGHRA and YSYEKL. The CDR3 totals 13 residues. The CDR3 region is CASSVQINEKLFF. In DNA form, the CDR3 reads TGCGCCAGCAGTGTTCAGATTAATGAAAAACTGTTTTTT.

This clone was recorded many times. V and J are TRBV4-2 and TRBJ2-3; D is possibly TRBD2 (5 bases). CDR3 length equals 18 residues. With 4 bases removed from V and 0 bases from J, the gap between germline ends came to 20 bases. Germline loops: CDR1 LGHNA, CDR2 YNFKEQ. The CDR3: CASSLQAGSDTSTDTQYF. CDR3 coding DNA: TGTGCCAGCAGCCTCCAGGCGGGCAGCGATACTAGCACAGATACGCAGTATTTT.

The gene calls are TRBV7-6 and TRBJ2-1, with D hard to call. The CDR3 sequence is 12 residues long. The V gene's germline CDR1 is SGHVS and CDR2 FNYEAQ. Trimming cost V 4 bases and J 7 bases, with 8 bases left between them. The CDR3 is CASSSRINEQFF. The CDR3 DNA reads TGTGCCAGCAGCTCCCGAATTAATGAGCAGTTCTTC.

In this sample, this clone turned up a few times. The CDR3 protein is CASRWEGQETQYF. CDR3 sequence (DNA): TGTGCCAGCAGGTGGGAGGGCCAAGAGACCCAGTACTTC. The gene calls are TRBV28 and TRBJ2-5, with 7 bases aligning to TRBD2. The CDR3 loop spans 13 amino acids. Germline V CDR1 and CDR2: MDHEN, SYDVKM. Losses at the gene ends were 6 bases for V and 1 base for J; bases not matched to a gene: 2. Based on the CDR3 plus reference TRBV28 and TRBJ2-5, the full variable domain is DVKVTQSSRYLVKRTGEKVFLECVQDMDHENMFWYRQDPGLGLRLIYFSYDVKMKEKGDIPEGYSVSREKKERFSLILESASTNQTSMYLCASRWEGQETQYFGPGTRLLVL.

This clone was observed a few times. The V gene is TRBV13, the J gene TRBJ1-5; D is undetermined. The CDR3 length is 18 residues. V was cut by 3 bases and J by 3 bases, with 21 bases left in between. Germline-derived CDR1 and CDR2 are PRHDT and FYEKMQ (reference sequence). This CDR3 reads CASSFGPGLRVDNQPQHF. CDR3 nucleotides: TGTGCCAGCAGCTTCGGACCTGGCCTTAGAGTAGACAATCAGCCCCAGCATTTT.

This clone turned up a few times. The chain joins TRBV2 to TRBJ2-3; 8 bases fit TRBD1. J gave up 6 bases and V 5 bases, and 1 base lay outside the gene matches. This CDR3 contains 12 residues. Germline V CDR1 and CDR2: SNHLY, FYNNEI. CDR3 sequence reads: CASSRTGDTQYF. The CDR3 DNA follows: TGTGCCAGCAGTCGGACAGGGGATACGCAGTATTTT.

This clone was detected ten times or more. CDR3 loop: CASSLGGLAGGNEQFF. The CDR3, as DNA: TGTGCCAGCAGCTTGGGCGGACTAGCGGGAGGTAATGAGCAGTTCTTC. The chain employs TRBV11-2 and TRBJ2-1; 14 bases align to TRBD2. CDR1 is SGHAT and CDR2 is FQNNGV in the germline V gene. The CDR3 contains 16 residues. V dropped 3 bases and J dropped 7; count of bases not matched to a gene: 5.

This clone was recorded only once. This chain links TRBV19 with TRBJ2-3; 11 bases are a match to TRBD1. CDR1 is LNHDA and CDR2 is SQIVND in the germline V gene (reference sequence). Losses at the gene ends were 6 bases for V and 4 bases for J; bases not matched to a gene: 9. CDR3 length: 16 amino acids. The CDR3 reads CASSSNPGQGADTQYF. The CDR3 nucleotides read TGTGCCAGTAGCTCGAATCCGGGACAGGGGGCAGATACGCAGTATTTT. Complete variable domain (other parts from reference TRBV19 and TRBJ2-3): DGGITQSPKYLFRKEGQNVTLSCEQNLNHDAMYWYRQDPGQGLRLIYYSQIVNDFQKGDIAEGYSVSREKKESFPLTVTSAQKNPTAFYLCASSSNPGQGADTQYFGPGTRLTVL.

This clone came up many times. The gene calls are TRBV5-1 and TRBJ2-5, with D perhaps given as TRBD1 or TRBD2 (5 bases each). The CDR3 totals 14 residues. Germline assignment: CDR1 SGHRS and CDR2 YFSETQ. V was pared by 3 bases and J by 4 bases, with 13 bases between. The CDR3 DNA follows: TGCGCCAGCAGCTCCCAGGGTGGGGGAGAGACCCAGTACTTC. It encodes CASSSQGGGETQYF.

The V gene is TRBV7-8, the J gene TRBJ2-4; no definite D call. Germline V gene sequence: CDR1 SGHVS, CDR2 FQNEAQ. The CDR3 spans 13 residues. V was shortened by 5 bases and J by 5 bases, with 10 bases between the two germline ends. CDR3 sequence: CASSHDSENIQYF. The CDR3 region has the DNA TGTGCCAGCAGCCACGACTCGGAAAACATTCAGTACTTC. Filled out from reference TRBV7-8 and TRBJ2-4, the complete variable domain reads GAGVSQSPRYKVAKRGQDVALRCDPISGHVSLFWYQQALGQGPEFLTYFQNEAQLDKSGLPSDRFFAERPEGSVSTLKIQRTQQEDSAVYLCASSHDSENIQYFGAGTRLSVL.

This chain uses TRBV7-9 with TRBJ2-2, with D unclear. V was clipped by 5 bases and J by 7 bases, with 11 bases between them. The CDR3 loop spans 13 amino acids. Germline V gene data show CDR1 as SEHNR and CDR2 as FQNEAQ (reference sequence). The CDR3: CASSPFSVGELFF. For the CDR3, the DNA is TGTGCCAGCAGCCCGTTCTCGGTCGGGGAGCTGTTTTTT.

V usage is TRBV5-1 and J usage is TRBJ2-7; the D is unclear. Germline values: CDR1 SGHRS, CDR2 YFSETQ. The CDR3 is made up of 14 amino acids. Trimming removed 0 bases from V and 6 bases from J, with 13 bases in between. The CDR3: CASSLGSGGREQYF. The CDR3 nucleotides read TGCGCCAGCAGCTTGGGCTCCGGTGGACGCGAGCAGTACTTC.

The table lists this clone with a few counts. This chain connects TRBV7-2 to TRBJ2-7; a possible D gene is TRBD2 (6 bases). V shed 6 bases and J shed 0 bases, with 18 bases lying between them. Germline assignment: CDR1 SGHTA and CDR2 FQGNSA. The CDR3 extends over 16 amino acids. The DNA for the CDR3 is TGTGCCAGCAGTTTGACCAGCGGGTCAGTCTCCTACGAGCAGTACTTC. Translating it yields CASSLTSGSVSYEQYF. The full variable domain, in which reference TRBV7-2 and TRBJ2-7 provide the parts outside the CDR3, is GAGVSQSPSNKVTEKGKDVELRCDPISGHTALYWYRQSLGQGLEFLIYFQGNSAPDKSGLPSDRFSAERTGGSVSTLTIQRTQQEDSAVYLCASSLTSGSVSYEQYFGPGTRLTVT.

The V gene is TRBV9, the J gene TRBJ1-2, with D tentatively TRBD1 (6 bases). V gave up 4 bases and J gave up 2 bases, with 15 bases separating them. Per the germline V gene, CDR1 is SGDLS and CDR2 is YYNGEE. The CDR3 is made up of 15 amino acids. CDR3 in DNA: TGTGCCAGCAGCCTCCGACAGGTGGACAACTATGGCTACACCTTC. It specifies CASSLRQVDNYGYTF.

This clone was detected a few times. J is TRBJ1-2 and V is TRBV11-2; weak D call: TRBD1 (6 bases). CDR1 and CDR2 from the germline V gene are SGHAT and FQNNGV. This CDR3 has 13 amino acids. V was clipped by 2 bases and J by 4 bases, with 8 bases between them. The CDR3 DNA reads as TGTGCCAGCAGCTTAACAGGGACCTATGGCTACACCTTC. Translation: CASSLTGTYGYTF. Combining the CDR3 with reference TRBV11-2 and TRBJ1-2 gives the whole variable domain EAGVAQSPRYKIIEKRQSVAFWCNPISGHATLYWYQQILGQGPKLLIQFQNNGVVDDSQLPKDRFSAERLKGVDSTLKIQPAKLEDSAVYLCASSLTGTYGYTFGSGTRLTVV.

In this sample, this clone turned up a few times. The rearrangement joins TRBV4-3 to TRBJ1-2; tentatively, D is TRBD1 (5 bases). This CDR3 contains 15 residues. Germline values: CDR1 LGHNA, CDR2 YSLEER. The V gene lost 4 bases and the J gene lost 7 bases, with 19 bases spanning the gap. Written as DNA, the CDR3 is TGCGCCAGCAGCCGGGAACTTGGGCAGGGCAGTGGCTACACCTTC. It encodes CASSRELGQGSGYTF.

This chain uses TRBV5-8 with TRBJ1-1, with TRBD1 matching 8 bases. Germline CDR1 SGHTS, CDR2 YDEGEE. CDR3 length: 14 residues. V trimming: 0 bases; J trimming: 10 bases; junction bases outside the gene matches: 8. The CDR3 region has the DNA TGTGCCAGCAGCTTGGTCGGGACAGGTGGACGAGCTTTCTTT. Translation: CASSLVGTGGRAFF. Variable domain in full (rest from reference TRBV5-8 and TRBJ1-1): EAGVTQSPTHLIKTRGQQATLRCSPISGHTSVYWYQQALGLGLQFLLWYDEGEERNRGNFPPRFSGRQFPNYSSELNVNALELEDSALYLCASSLVGTGGRAFFGQGTRLTVV.

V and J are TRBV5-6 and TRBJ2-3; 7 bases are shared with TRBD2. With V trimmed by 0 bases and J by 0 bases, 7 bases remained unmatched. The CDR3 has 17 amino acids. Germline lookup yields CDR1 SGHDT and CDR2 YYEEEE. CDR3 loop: CASSLAPAGPSTDTQYF. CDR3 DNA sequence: TGTGCCAGCAGCTTGGCCCCAGCGGGACCTAGCACAGATACGCAGTATTTT.

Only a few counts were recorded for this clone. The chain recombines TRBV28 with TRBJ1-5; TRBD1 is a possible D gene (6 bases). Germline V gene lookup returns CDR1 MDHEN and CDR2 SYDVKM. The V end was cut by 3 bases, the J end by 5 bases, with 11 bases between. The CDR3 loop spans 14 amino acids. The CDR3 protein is CASSFSRGDQPQHF. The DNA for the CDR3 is TGTGCCAGCAGTTTTTCCAGGGGCGATCAGCCCCAGCATTTT.

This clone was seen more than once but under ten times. Written as DNA, the CDR3 is TGCGCCAGCAGCTTGACTAGCGTAAACATTCAGTACTTC. As protein: CASSLTSVNIQYF. The V gene is TRBV5-1, the J gene TRBJ2-4; TRBD2 matches at 7 bases. The V and J ends lost 1 base and 6 bases, in that order; junction bases with no gene match: 1. The germline V gene has CDR1 SGHRS and CDR2 YFSETQ. The CDR3 extends over 13 amino acids.

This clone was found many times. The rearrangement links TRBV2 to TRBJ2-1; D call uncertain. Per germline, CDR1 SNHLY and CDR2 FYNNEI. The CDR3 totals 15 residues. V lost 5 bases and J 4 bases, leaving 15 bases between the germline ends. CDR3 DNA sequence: TGTGCCAGCAGTATCGGCCGGCAACGATACAATGAGCAGTTCTTC. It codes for CASSIGRQRYNEQFF.

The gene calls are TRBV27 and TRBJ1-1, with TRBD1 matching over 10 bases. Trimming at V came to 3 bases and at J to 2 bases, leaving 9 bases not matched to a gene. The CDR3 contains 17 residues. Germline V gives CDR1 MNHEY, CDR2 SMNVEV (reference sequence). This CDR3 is CASSFIRDRGSNTEAFF. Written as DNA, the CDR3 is TGTGCCAGCAGTTTCATCCGGGACAGGGGATCAAACACTGAAGCTTTCTTT.

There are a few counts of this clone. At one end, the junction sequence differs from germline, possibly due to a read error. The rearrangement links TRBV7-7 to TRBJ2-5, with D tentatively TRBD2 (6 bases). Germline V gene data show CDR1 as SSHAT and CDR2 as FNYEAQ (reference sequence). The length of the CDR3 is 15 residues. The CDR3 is CASTRLASAQETQYF. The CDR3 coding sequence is TGTGCTAGCACCCGCCTTGCTAGCGCGCAAGAGACCCAGTACTTC.